These 21 T cell receptor beta chains share one sample of origin, sequenced in a study of blood T cell repertoires in COVID-19. Produced via immunoSEQ multiplex PCR; TCRdb's table is partial and in-frame only. The data contain 150,000 to 200,000 clones, about 83% of them singletons. The material sequenced was peripheral blood. These TCRs come from an elderly woman with acute or convalescent COVID-19.

The chain has TRBV19 and TRBJ1-1, with 7 bases fitting TRBD1. Germline lookup yields CDR1 LNHDA and CDR2 SQIVND (reference sequence). V was clipped by 3 bases and J by 4 bases; unmatched bases: 5. This CDR3 comprises 14 residues. CDR3 residues: CASSIRGPATEAFF. As DNA, the CDR3 is TGTGCCAGTAGTATTAGGGGGCCGGCCACTGAAGCTTTCTTT.

In regard to this clone: Other DNA sequences in the same sample also yield this CDR3. V is TRBV5-1 and J is TRBJ1-2, with 8 bases matching TRBD1. Per germline, CDR1 SGHRS and CDR2 YFSETQ. The CDR3 extends over 14 amino acids. With V trimmed by 4 bases and J by 2 bases, 4 bases remained unmatched. CDR3 nucleotide sequence: TGCGCCAGCAGCCCGAGGACAGGGAACTATGGCTACACCTTC. It yields the protein CASSPRTGNYGYTF.

The sample holds a few counts of this clone. CDR3 nucleotide sequence: TGCGCCAGCAGCGCTTGGACAGGGCCAAATCAGCCCCAGCATTTT. The encoded protein is CASSAWTGPNQPQHF. The chain has TRBV5-1 and TRBJ1-5; 8 positions match TRBD1. Germline V gene data show CDR1 as SGHRS and CDR2 as YFSETQ. V lost 4 bases to trimming and J lost 4 bases; unmatched junction nucleotides: 7. There are 15 residues in the CDR3.

The V and J genes are TRBV19 and TRBJ2-2; 15 nucleotides align to TRBD2. The ends lost 3 bases at V and 6 bases at J; junction bases unmatched: 8. This CDR3 is built from 18 residues. The germline CDR1 and CDR2 sequences are LNHDA and SQIVND (reference sequence). CDR3 residues: CASSMGLAGGRGPGELFF. The CDR3 DNA reads TGTGCCAGTAGTATGGGACTAGCGGGGGGCCGGGGACCCGGGGAGCTGTTTTTT.

The chain combines TRBV6-5 with TRBJ2-5; perhaps TRBD1 as D (6 bases). The CDR3 is 13 residues long. Germline V lookup: CDR1 MNHEY, CDR2 SVGAGI. V lost 6 bases to trimming and J lost 1 base, with 9 bases between them. The CDR3 sequence is CASRTGLQETQYF. The CDR3 DNA reads TGTGCCAGCAGAACAGGGCTCCAAGAGACCCAGTACTTC.

The chain joins TRBV5-6 to TRBJ1-4; perhaps TRBD1 as D (6 bases). The CDR3 loop spans 15 amino acids. Trimming stripped 4 bases from V and 8 bases from J, with 18 bases between. CDR1 and CDR2 from the germline V gene are SGHDT and YYEEEE. The CDR3 sequence is CASSPQGRAKEKLFF. The CDR3 region has the DNA TGTGCCAGCAGCCCTCAGGGGAGGGCCAAAGAAAAACTGTTTTTT.

The rearrangement joins TRBV2 to TRBJ2-1, with no clear D. Trimming took 0 bases from V and 0 from J, leaving 6 bases between them. The germline V gene has CDR1 SNHLY and CDR2 FYNNEI. The CDR3 spans 15 residues. The CDR3 is CASSEAPGSYNEQFF. The CDR3 DNA follows: TGTGCCAGCAGTGAAGCGCCAGGCTCCTACAATGAGCAGTTCTTC.

The chain has TRBV6-1 and TRBJ2-1; 7 positions agree with TRBD2. The germline gives CDR1 MNHNS, CDR2 SASEGT. With V trimmed by 3 bases and J by 6 bases, 5 bases remained unmatched. The CDR3 extends over 14 amino acids. Here the CDR3 reads CASSDLLAANEQFF. The DNA of the CDR3 is TGTGCCAGCAGTGATCTCCTAGCGGCCAATGAGCAGTTCTTC.

This chain links TRBV28 with TRBJ1-4; the D is unclear. Germline CDR1 reads MDHEN; CDR2 reads SYDVKM. Trimming removed 3 bases at V and 3 bases at J, with 8 bases between. This CDR3 spans 14 amino acids. The CDR3 bases are TGTGCCAGCAGTTTGTACGGTCCTAATGAAAAACTGTTTTTT. As protein: CASSLYGPNEKLFF.

The CDR3 protein is CASSSPRGLGNTIYF. CDR3 nucleotides: TGTGCCAGCAGTTCCCCCAGGGGGCTCGGAAACACCATATATTTT. This chain joins TRBV6-5 and TRBJ1-3, with 8 nucleotides matching TRBD1. J lost 4 bases, V lost 4 bases, and 6 bases had no gene match. This CDR3 has 15 amino acids. From germline, CDR1 is MNHEY and CDR2 SVGAGI.

The V call is TRBV7-9, the J call TRBJ2-7, with TRBD2 matching 7 bases. V dropped 3 bases and J dropped 7; count of bases not matched to a gene: 6. Per germline, CDR1 SEHNR and CDR2 FQNEAQ (reference sequence). The CDR3 loop spans 13 amino acids. The CDR3 region is CASSFMGEGEQYF. The CDR3, as DNA: TGTGCCAGCAGCTTCATGGGGGAGGGGGAGCAGTACTTC.

The gene calls are TRBV19 and TRBJ1-2, with 9 bases identical to TRBD1. CDR3 length equals 15 residues. Germline V gives CDR1 LNHDA, CDR2 SQIVND (reference sequence). V shed 5 bases, J shed 8 bases, and the junction held 12 bases outside the gene matches. The CDR3 DNA reads TGTGCCAGTAGTCCCCGGGACAGGGACCCTCGCGGCTACACCTTC. Protein sequence: CASSPRDRDPRGYTF.

This chain links TRBV6-6 with TRBJ1-2; D is unresolved. The V end lost 2 bases, the J end lost 6 bases, and 4 bases lay between the germline ends. The V gene's germline CDR1 is MNHNY and CDR2 SVGAGI (reference sequence). The CDR3 spans 11 residues. The CDR3 region has the DNA TGTGCCAGCAGTTACGAGGATGGCTACACCTTC. It encodes CASSYEDGYTF.

The CDR3 reads CASSLDPASRTGELFF. The CDR3, as DNA: TGTGCCAGCAGCTTAGATCCGGCTAGCCGGACCGGGGAGCTGTTTTTT. This sequence joins TRBV11-2 and TRBJ2-2; weak D call: TRBD2 (5 bases). The CDR3 is 16 residues long. V lost 0 bases and J 5 bases, leaving 13 bases between the germline ends. CDR1 SGHAT and CDR2 FQNNGV come from the germline V gene.

The genes are TRBV9 and TRBJ1-2, with TRBD1 as a possible D gene (6 bases). V was clipped by 0 bases and J by 6 bases, with 15 bases between them. The CDR3 loop spans 15 amino acids. CDR1 and CDR2 (germline): SGDLS, YYNGEE. CDR3 in amino acids: CASSVDPGVLDGYTF. The CDR3 DNA reads TGTGCCAGCAGCGTAGACCCAGGGGTGCTTGATGGCTACACCTTC.

The CDR3 spells CASTRRGDRVTGELFF. The CDR3 nucleotides read TGTGCCAGTACCAGACGGGGGGACAGGGTCACCGGGGAGCTGTTTTTT. The chain carries TRBV5-8 and TRBJ2-2; 9 nucleotides agree with TRBD1. The CDR3 has 16 residues. The germline V gene has CDR1 SGHTS and CDR2 YDEGEE. J lost 4 bases, V lost 8 bases, and 12 bases had no gene match.

This clone has a count of ten or more. This sequence joins TRBV21-1 and TRBJ2-7; no check of the table's D call, TRBD2, against the DNA was made. TRBV21-1 is a pseudogene. This CDR3 contains 15 residues. The CDR3 sequence is CASSATSGSSYEQYF. CDR3 nucleotides: TGTGCCAGCAGCGCTACTAGCGGCAGCTCCTACGAGCAGTACTTC.

The DNA for the CDR3 is TGTGCCAGTAGGGCCCCGGGACAGGGGCGTGCAGATACGCAGTATTTT. Its translation: CASRAPGQGRADTQYF. The chain carries TRBV19 and TRBJ2-3, with 10 bases identical to TRBD1. V trimming: 6 bases; J trimming: 4 bases; junction bases outside the gene matches: 10. This CDR3 has 16 residues. Germline CDR1 LNHDA, CDR2 SQIVND (reference sequence).

This rearrangement joins TRBV5-4 to TRBJ2-5; no clear D gene. Germline V CDR1 and CDR2: SGHNT, YYREEE (reference sequence). V lost 4 bases and J lost 5, with 12 bases in between. This CDR3 contains 13 residues. CDR3 region: CASSLSPGETQYF. The DNA for the CDR3 is TGTGCCAGCAGCCTCTCCCCGGGTGAGACCCAGTACTTC.

The rearrangement uses TRBV10-3 and TRBJ2-1, with 12 bases matching TRBD1. The length of the CDR3 is 15 residues. J was trimmed by 7 bases and V by 3 bases; bases with no gene match: 4. Per germline, CDR1 ENHRY and CDR2 SYGVKD. The CDR3 nucleotides are TGTGCCATCAGTGACTGGGGACAGGGGGCTAATGAGCAGTTCTTC. The encoded protein is CAISDWGQGANEQFF.

The rearrangement links TRBV5-6 to TRBJ1-1, with D tentatively TRBD1 (5 bases). The length of the CDR3 is 16 residues. V was shortened by 3 bases and J by 3 bases, with 18 bases between the two germline ends. CDR1 SGHDT and CDR2 YYEEEE come from the germline V gene. The CDR3 loop is CASSYLGALMDTEAFF. Here the CDR3 DNA reads TGTGCCAGCAGCTACTTAGGGGCACTTATGGACACTGAAGCTTTCTTT.